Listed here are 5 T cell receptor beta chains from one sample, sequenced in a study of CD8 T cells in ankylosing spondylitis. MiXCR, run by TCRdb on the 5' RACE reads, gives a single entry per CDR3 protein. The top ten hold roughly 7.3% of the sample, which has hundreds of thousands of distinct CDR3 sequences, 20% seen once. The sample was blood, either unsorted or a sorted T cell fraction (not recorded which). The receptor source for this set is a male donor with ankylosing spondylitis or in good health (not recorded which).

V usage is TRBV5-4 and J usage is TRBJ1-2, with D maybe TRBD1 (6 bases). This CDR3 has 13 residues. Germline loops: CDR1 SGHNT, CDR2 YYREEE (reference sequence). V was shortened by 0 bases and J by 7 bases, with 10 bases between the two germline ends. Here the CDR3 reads CASSLVTGAGYTF. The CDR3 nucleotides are TGTGCCAGCAGCTTGGTTACGGGGGCTGGCTACACCTTC. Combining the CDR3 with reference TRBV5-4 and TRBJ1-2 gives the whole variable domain ETGVTQSPTHLIKTRGQQVTLRCSSQSGHNTVSWYQQALGQGPQFIFQYYREEENGRGNFPPRFSGLQFPNYSSELNVNALELDDSALYLCASSLVTGAGYTFGSGTRLTVV.

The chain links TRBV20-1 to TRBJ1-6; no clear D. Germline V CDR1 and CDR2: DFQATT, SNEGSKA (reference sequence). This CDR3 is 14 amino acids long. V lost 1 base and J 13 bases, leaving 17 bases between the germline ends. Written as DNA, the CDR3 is TGCAGTGCTAGAGGATACGATATTCGGTCGCCCCTCCACTTT. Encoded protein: CSARGYDIRSPLHF.

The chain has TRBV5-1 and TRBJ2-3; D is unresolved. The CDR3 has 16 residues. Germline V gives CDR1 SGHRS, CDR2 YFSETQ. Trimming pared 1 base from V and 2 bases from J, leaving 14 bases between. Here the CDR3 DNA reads TGCGCCAGCAGCTTGATATCCACTTATGACACAGATACGCAGTATTTT. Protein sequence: CASSLISTYDTDTQYF. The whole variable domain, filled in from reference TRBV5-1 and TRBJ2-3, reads KAGVTQTPRYLIKTRGQQVTLSCSPISGHRSVSWYQQTPGQGLQFLFEYFSETQRNKGNFPGRFSGRQFSNSRSEMNVSTLELGDSALYLCASSLISTYDTDTQYFGPGTRLTVL.

CDR3 region: CASSYLFGSPDTGELFF. CDR3 in DNA: TGTGCCAGCAGTTACTTATTCGGGAGCCCCGACACCGGGGAGCTGTTTTTT. This chain joins TRBV6-5 and TRBJ2-2; TRBD2 is a possible D gene (6 bases). In germline, CDR1 is MNHEY, CDR2 SVGAGI. The CDR3 covers 17 residues. Deletions cut 1 base from V and 3 bases from J, with 15 bases between.

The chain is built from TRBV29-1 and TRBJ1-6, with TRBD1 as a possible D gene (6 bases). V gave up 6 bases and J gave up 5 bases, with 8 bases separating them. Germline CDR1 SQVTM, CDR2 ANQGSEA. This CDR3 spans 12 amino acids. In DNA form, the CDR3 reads TGCAGCGTCAAGGGGGATAATTCACCCCTCCACTTT. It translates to CSVKGDNSPLHF.